This TCR beta chain emerged from a study of blood T cell repertoires in COVID-19. For the study at large: The United States, Italy and Spain provided the acute and convalescent COVID-19 samples. PBMCs, B-cell-depleted T cells, or T cells provided the cDNA or gDNA that made up the material.

V was cut by 0 bases and J by 10 bases, with 5 bases left in between. This CDR3 comprises 11 residues. Per the germline V gene, CDR1 is SGHDT and CDR2 is YYEEEE. As processed by the authors: Amplified reference gene primers provided the basis for estimating nucleated cell counts. Profiling relied on immunoSEQ multiplex PCR, and the TCRdb table lists in-frame clones only, not all of them. That table supplies the V and J calls and clone size; D and trimming were determined from the DNA. The repertoire has more than 150,000 clones, 80% of them found once; the top ten carry 0.5% to 0.65%. This chain connects TRBV5-6 to TRBJ2-1; D not resolved. Sequenced: peripheral blood. The receptor comes from a man aged 55 to 70 with acute or convalescent COVID-19. As DNA, the CDR3 is TGTGCCAGCAGCTTGGTGCGGGAGCAGTTCTTC. Amino acids: CASSLVREQFF.